Each of the 27 T cell receptor beta chains below was sequenced from the same sample in a study of a mutant IDH1 vaccine in newly diagnosed glioma. No antigen is known for these receptors. Sample time point: week 35, safety follow-up. Every vaccine dose comprised 300 ug of mutant IDH1 20-mer peptide plus topical imiquimod. TCRdb keeps only in-frame clones here, not all; method: immunoSEQ multiplex PCR. The sample shows tens of thousands of clones, 74% of them seen only once. The sample here was PBMCs, taken from a glioma patient whose treatment included an IDH1 peptide vaccine. These receptors originate from a middle-aged man with glioma.

This clone was detected only a few times. The rearrangement joins TRBV29-1 to TRBJ1-1; D ambiguous. Between the trimmed V and J ends, which lost 7 bases and 0 bases, there was a span of 6 bases. The length of the CDR3 is 11 residues. Looked up from germline, CDR1 is SQVTM and CDR2 is ANQGSEA. The chain's CDR3 is CSGAVNTEAFF. CDR3 DNA: TGCAGCGGAGCAGTGAACACTGAAGCTTTCTTT.

The CDR3 reads CASSLESMGNQPQHF. The CDR3 DNA sequence: TGTGCCAGCAGCTTAGAAAGTATGGGCAATCAGCCCCAGCATTTT. The rearrangement joins TRBV7-2 to TRBJ1-5; D not resolved. The germline V gene has CDR1 SGHTA and CDR2 FQGNSA. The CDR3 loop spans 15 amino acids. V was trimmed by 1 base and J by 2 bases, leaving 9 bases between them.

The rearrangement links TRBV7-9 to TRBJ1-3; no clear D. The CDR3 totals 16 residues. Between the trimmed V and J ends, which lost 0 bases and 2 bases, there was a span of 11 bases. Germline V gene sequence: CDR1 SEHNR, CDR2 FQNEAQ (reference sequence). The CDR3 DNA sequence: TGTGCCAGCAGCTTAGCAGAGAACGAGGCTGGAAACACCATATATTTT. Translating gives CASSLAENEAGNTIYF.

Written as DNA, the CDR3 is TGTGCCAGCAGCTTAGCGCTACAGGTTAGCTCTGGGGCCAACGTCCTGACTTTC. Its translation: CASSLALQVSSGANVLTF. The rearrangement uses TRBV7-2 and TRBJ2-6; a weak D match, TRBD1 (5 bases). The germline V gene encodes CDR1 SGHTA and CDR2 FQGNSA. V lost 0 bases to trimming and J lost 0 bases, with 12 bases between them. The CDR3 is 18 amino acids.

The chain has TRBV4-1 and TRBJ1-2; D perhaps matches TRBD1 (5 bases). The CDR3 spans 14 residues. In germline, CDR1 is MGHRA, CDR2 YSYEKL. V was trimmed by 0 bases and J by 5 bases, leaving 10 bases between them. CDR3 residues: CASSQDPSGYGYTF. The CDR3 region has the DNA TGCGCCAGCAGCCAAGATCCCTCAGGGTATGGCTACACCTTC.

The CDR3 loop reads CASSEGISNSPLHF. CDR3 DNA: TGTGCCAGCAGTGAAGGGATTAGTAATTCACCCCTCCACTTT. V gene TRBV6-1 combines with J gene TRBJ1-6; D gene uncertain. The ends were cut back, 1 base at V and 6 bases at J, with 7 bases in the middle. CDR3 length: 14 residues. CDR1 and CDR2 from the germline V gene are MNHNS and SASEGT.

This rearrangement joins TRBV5-1 to TRBJ1-1; no clear D. V was trimmed by 0 bases and J by 4 bases, leaving 13 bases between them. The CDR3 loop spans 15 amino acids. Germline CDR1 reads SGHRS; CDR2 reads YFSETQ. The CDR3 DNA is TGCGCCAGCAGCTTGGAGGGCAGCTGGGGCACTGAAGCTTTCTTT. Protein sequence: CASSLEGSWGTEAFF.

The CDR3 spells CASSLTGTGNQPQHF. DNA for the CDR3: TGTGCCAGCAGCTTGACGGGAACGGGCAATCAGCCCCAGCATTTT. The chain couples TRBV5-4 to TRBJ1-5, with D hard to call. Germline V gene data show CDR1 as SGHNT and CDR2 as YYREEE (reference sequence). The CDR3 spans 15 residues. V was pared by 1 base and J by 2 bases, with 10 bases between. The variable domain in full, completed from reference TRBV5-4 and TRBJ1-5, reads ETGVTQSPTHLIKTRGQQVTLRCSSQSGHNTVSWYQQALGQGPQFIFQYYREEENGRGNFPPRFSGLQFPNYSSELNVNALELDDSALYLCASSLTGTGNQPQHFGDGTRLSIL.

The rearrangement joins TRBV2 to TRBJ1-2, with D hard to call. The germline CDR1 and CDR2 sequences are SNHLY and FYNNEI. This CDR3 contains 11 residues. Trimming removed 1 base from V and 4 bases from J, with 1 base in between. The CDR3 DNA reads as TGTGCCAGCAGTGAAGTCTATGGCTACACCTTC. Amino acids: CASSEVYGYTF.

This clone has a single count. V usage is TRBV5-6 and J usage is TRBJ1-5; maybe TRBD1 (6 bases). Trimming cost V 4 bases and J 7 bases, with 12 bases left between them. The CDR3 covers 13 residues. Germline CDR1 reads SGHDT; CDR2 reads YYEEEE. CDR3 protein: CASSPGGGQPQHF. The CDR3 coding sequence is TGTGCCAGCAGCCCCGGAGGGGGGCAGCCCCAGCATTTT. Complete variable domain (other parts from reference TRBV5-6 and TRBJ1-5): DAGVTQSPTHLIKTRGQQVTLRCSPKSGHDTVSWYQQALGQGPQFIFQYYEEEERQRGNFPDRFSGHQFPNYSSELNVNALLLGDSALYLCASSPGGGQPQHFGDGTRLSIL.

This chain connects TRBV2 to TRBJ2-5; no reliable D call. The CDR3 sequence is 11 residues long. V lost 6 bases to trimming and J lost 5 bases, with 7 bases between them. Per the germline V gene, CDR1 is SNHLY and CDR2 is FYNNEI. The CDR3 here is CASSPKETQYF. DNA for the CDR3: TGTGCCAGCAGCCCTAAGGAGACCCAGTACTTC.

The rearrangement links TRBV4-1 to TRBJ2-3; TRBD1 agrees at 11 bases. The CDR3 is made up of 18 amino acids. With 1 base clipped from V and 5 bases from J, the junction kept 11 bases outside the gene matches. CDR1 and CDR2 (germline): MGHRA, YSYEKL. CDR3: CASSQAWAGQGGEDTQYF. As DNA, the CDR3 is TGCGCCAGCAGCCAAGCCTGGGCGGGACAGGGGGGAGAAGATACGCAGTATTTT.

The chain employs TRBV4-2 and TRBJ1-5; tentative D call: TRBD1 (6 bases). Germline V gives CDR1 LGHNA, CDR2 YNFKEQ. The CDR3 loop spans 17 amino acids. V lost 0 bases to trimming and J lost 2 bases, with 14 bases between them. The CDR3 is CASSQDVRGGGNQPQHF. The CDR3 coding sequence is TGTGCCAGCAGCCAAGACGTCAGGGGCGGGGGCAATCAGCCCCAGCATTTT.

This chain connects TRBV9 to TRBJ2-3; possibly TRBD2 for D (6 bases). V lost 0 bases and J lost 0, with 8 bases in between. The CDR3 loop spans 15 amino acids. CDR1 is SGDLS and CDR2 is YYNGEE in the germline V gene. The CDR3 bases are TGTGCCAGCAGCGTAGGCAGCGGGAGCACAGATACGCAGTATTTT. Protein: CASSVGSGSTDTQYF.

CDR3 protein: CASSLTLNTEAFF. The CDR3 DNA is TGTGCCAGCAGTTTAACTCTAAACACTGAAGCTTTCTTT. The chain has TRBV27 and TRBJ1-1; D is unclear. V lost 2 bases to trimming and J lost 2 bases, with 6 bases between them. In germline, CDR1 is MNHEY, CDR2 SMNVEV (reference sequence). CDR3 size: 13 residues.

The chain links TRBV10-2 to TRBJ2-7, with 14 nucleotides matching TRBD2. V was pared by 8 bases and J by 6 bases, with 3 bases of the junction left unmatched. The germline CDR1 and CDR2 sequences are WSHSY and SAAADI. The CDR3 loop spans 13 amino acids. CDR3 sequence: CASSGTSGSEQYF. Written as DNA, the CDR3 is TGCGCCAGCTCTGGGACTAGCGGGAGCGAGCAGTACTTC.

The V and J genes are TRBV29-1 and TRBJ1-1; 11 bases agree with TRBD1. The CDR3 length is 9 residues. CDR1 SQVTM and CDR2 ANQGSEA come from the germline V gene. V dropped 6 bases and J dropped 13; count of bases not matched to a gene: 1. The CDR3 nucleotides read TGCAGCGTGGACAGGGGGCTTTTCTTT. Translating it yields CSVDRGLFF.

The chain has TRBV6-1 and TRBJ1-1, with D perhaps matching TRBD1 (5 bases). The CDR3 contains 17 residues. CDR1 and CDR2 from the germline V gene are MNHNS and SASEGT. V was clipped by 4 bases and J by 1 base, with 19 bases between them. DNA of the CDR3: TGTGCCAGCAGTGTACCGGGGACGGCTCGAGGGAACACTGAAGCTTTCTTT. It translates to CASSVPGTARGNTEAFF.

This clone was detected a few times. J is TRBJ1-1 and V is TRBV5-4; D unresolved. V lost 2 bases to trimming and J lost 7 bases, with 6 bases between them. Germline V gene lookup returns CDR1 SGHNT and CDR2 YYREEE (reference sequence). The CDR3 is 11 residues long. The CDR3 spells CASSFGYEAFF. The CDR3 DNA is TGTGCCAGCAGCTTCGGATATGAAGCTTTCTTT.

This chain connects TRBV27 to TRBJ2-7; 9 nucleotides align to TRBD1. Trimming took 10 bases from V and 6 from J; bases not matched to a gene: 10. In germline, CDR1 is MNHEY, CDR2 SMNVEV (reference sequence). This CDR3 region has 13 residues. CDR3 DNA: TGTGCCATCCGGGACAGGGTGGGTTCCGAGCAGTACTTC. Translating gives CAIRDRVGSEQYF.

This clone has just one count. This chain joins TRBV11-2 and TRBJ2-7; D unclear. V was shortened by 1 base and J by 6 bases, with 4 bases between the two germline ends. The V gene's germline CDR1 is SGHAT and CDR2 FQNNGV. The CDR3 loop spans 11 amino acids. The CDR3 region is CASSLVSEQYF. The CDR3 nucleotides are TGTGCCAGCAGCTTAGTGAGCGAGCAGTACTTC.

The chain recombines TRBV5-1 with TRBJ2-7; 8 nucleotides line up with TRBD2. The CDR3 contains 14 residues. The V gene's germline CDR1 is SGHRS and CDR2 YFSETQ. J gave up 3 bases and V 2 bases, and 4 bases lay outside the gene matches. The CDR3 loop reads CASSFELAGYEQYF. CDR3 bases: TGCGCCAGCAGCTTTGAGCTAGCGGGCTACGAGCAGTACTTC. Variable domain in full (rest from reference TRBV5-1 and TRBJ2-7): KAGVTQTPRYLIKTRGQQVTLSCSPISGHRSVSWYQQTPGQGLQFLFEYFSETQRNKGNFPGRFSGRQFSNSRSEMNVSTLELGDSALYLCASSFELAGYEQYFGPGTRLTVT.

By share of the sample, this clone is large. The chain is built from TRBV10-3 and TRBJ1-2; 8 bases align to TRBD1. The CDR3 loop spans 14 amino acids. The V and J ends lost 3 bases and 4 bases, in that order; junction bases with no gene match: 4. Germline assignment: CDR1 ENHRY and CDR2 SYGVKD. The CDR3 bases are TGTGCCATCAGTGAAAGGCAGGGGGCCTATGGCTACACCTTC. Residues: CAISERQGAYGYTF.

The rearrangement uses TRBV4-3 and TRBJ1-3, with D unclear. CDR1 is LGHNA and CDR2 is YSLEER in the germline V gene. The CDR3 contains 13 residues. V lost 0 bases, J lost 10 bases, and 10 bases lay in between. Here the CDR3 reads CASSQEVERTIYF. The CDR3 DNA is TGCGCCAGCAGCCAAGAGGTGGAGAGGACCATATATTTT.

This clone was counted a few times. The gene calls are TRBV28 and TRBJ2-1, with 7 bases matching TRBD1. The CDR3 consists of 13 residues. Germline V CDR1 and CDR2: MDHEN, SYDVKM. The trim removed 2 bases at V and 9 bases at J, leaving 4 bases unmatched. The CDR3 spells CASSLGTAGEQFF. The CDR3 DNA follows: TGTGCCAGCAGTTTAGGGACAGCCGGTGAGCAGTTCTTC.

This CDR3 reads CASSFRGGPQETQYF. The CDR3 nucleotides are TGCGCCAGCAGCTTTCGGGGGGGGCCTCAAGAGACCCAGTACTTC. This chain joins TRBV5-1 and TRBJ2-5; 8 bases are a match to TRBD2. Germline V CDR1 and CDR2: SGHRS, YFSETQ. There are 15 residues in the CDR3. After removal of 2 bases from V and 2 bases from J, the junction contained 5 bases not matched to a gene.

This clone was seen a single time. The chain joins TRBV5-1 to TRBJ1-1; D ambiguous. V shed 0 bases and J shed 4 bases, with 13 bases lying between them. This CDR3 comprises 15 residues. Germline V CDR1 and CDR2: SGHRS, YFSETQ. The DNA for the CDR3 is TGCGCCAGCAGCTTGGTATCTGGGTGGGGCACTGAAGCTTTCTTT. The encoded protein is CASSLVSGWGTEAFF.